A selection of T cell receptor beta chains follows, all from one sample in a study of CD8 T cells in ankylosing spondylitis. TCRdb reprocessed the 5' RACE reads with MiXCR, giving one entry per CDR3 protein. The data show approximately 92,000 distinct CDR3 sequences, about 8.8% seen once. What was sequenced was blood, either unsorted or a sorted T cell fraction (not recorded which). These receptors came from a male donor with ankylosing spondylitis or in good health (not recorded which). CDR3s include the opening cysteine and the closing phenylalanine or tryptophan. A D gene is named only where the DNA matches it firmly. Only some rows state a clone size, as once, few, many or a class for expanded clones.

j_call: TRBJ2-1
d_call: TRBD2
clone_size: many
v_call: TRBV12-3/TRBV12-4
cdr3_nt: TGTGCCAGCAGTTTTACCCTAGCGGGGGCTGAGTATGAGCAGTTCTTC
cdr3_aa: CASSFTLAGAEYEQFF

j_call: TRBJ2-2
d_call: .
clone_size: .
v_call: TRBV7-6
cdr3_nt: TGTGCCAGCAGCTTAGATGGCCGCGGGGAGCTGTTTTTT
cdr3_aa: CASSLDGRGELFF

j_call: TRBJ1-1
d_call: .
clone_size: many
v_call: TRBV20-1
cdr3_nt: TGCAGTGCTAGACGGAGGACCTTTGAAGCTTTCTTT
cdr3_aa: CSARRRTFEAFF

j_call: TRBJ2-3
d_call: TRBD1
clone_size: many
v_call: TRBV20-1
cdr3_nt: TGCAGTGCTGGCGGCTGGACAGGGGTGTCAGATACGCAGTATTTT
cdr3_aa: CSAGGWTGVSDTQYF

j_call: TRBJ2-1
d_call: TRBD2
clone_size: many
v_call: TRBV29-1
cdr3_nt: TGCAGCGTTGCTCTAGCGGGTCAAGTTGAGCAGTTCTTC
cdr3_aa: CSVALAGQVEQFF

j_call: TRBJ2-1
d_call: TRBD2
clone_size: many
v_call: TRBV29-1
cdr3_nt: TGCAGCGTTGAACCTAGCGGGGTTTTTTATGACTACAATGAGCAGTTCTTC
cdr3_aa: CSVEPSGVFYDYNEQFF

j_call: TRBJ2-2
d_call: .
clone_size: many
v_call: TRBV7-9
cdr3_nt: TGTGCTGCGGATCGGAACACCGGGGAGCTGTTTTTT
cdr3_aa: CAADRNTGELFF

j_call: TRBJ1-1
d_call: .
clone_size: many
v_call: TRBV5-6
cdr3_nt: TGTGCCAGCAGCTTTGGGTACCCGATGAACACTGAAGCTTTCTTT
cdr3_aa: CASSFGYPMNTEAFF

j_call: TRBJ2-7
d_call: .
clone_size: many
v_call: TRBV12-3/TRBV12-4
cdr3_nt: TGTGCCAGCATCCTACCAGGGTACGAGCAGTACTTC
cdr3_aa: CASILPGYEQYF

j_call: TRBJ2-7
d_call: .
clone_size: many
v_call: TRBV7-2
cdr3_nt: TGTGCCAGCAGCTTCCTATACGAGCAGTACTTC
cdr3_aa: CASSFLYEQYF

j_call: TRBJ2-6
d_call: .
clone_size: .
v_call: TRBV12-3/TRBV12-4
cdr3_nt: TGTGCCAACAGTTTAAGGGTTGGGCAGTACTTCAACTCTGGGGCCAACGTCCTGACTTTC
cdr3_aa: CANSLRVGQYFNSGANVLTF

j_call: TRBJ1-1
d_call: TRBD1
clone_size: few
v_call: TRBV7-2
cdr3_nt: TGTGCCAGCAGCCCCCGGACAGGGTCATTCGTGCACACTGAAGCTTTCTTT
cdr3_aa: CASSPRTGSFVHTEAFF

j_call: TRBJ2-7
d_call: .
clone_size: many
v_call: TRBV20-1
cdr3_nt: TGCAGTGCTACACTTTTAACCCAAGGGAACGAGCAGTACTTC
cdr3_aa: CSATLLTQGNEQYF

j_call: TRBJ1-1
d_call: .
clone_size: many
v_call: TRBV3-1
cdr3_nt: TGTGCCAGCCAAAATCGTGGTGGCACTGAAGCTTTCTTT
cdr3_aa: CASQNRGGTEAFF

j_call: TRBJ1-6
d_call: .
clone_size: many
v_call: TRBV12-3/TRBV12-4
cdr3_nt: TGTGCCAGCAGCCTCGGCGAGGGTGGCTCACCCCTCCACTTT
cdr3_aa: CASSLGEGGSPLHF

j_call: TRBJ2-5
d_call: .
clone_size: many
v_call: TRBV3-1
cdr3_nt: TGTGCCAGCAGCCAAGACTGGGACCTAAGCCTTCTCCAAGAGACCCAGTACTTC
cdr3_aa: CASSQDWDLSLLQETQYF

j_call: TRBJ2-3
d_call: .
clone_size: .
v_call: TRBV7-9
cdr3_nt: TGTGCCAGCAGCAACCTTGCGGGTGGTACGCAGTATTTT
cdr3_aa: CASSNLAGGTQYF

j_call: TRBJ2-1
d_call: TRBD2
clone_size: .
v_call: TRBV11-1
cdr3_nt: TGTGCCAGCAGCTCCAACCAAGGACTAGCGGAGCAGTTCTTC
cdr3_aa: CASSSNQGLAEQFF

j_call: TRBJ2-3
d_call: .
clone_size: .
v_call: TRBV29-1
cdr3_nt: TGCAGCGTGGGGTTGGGGGGCAGCACAGATACGCAGTATTTT
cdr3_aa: CSVGLGGSTDTQYF

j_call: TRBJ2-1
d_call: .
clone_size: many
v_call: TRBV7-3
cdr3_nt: TGTGCCAGCAGCTTAAGGGGTTACAATGAGCAGTTCTTC
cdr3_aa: CASSLRGYNEQFF

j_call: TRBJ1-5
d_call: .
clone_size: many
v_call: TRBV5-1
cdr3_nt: TGCGCCAGCAGCTTGGACGGGGCGCCAAAGGGGGACCAGCCCCAGCATTTT
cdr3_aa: CASSLDGAPKGDQPQHF

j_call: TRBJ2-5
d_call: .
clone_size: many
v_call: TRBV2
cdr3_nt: TGTGCCAGCAGTGAGCGGGACCCCTCGGAGACCCAGTACTTC
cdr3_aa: CASSERDPSETQYF

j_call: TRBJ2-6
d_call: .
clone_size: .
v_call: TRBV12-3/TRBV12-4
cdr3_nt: TGTGCCAGCAGTGCACCGACGGACGCCCGCTCTGGGGCCAACGTCCTGACTTTC
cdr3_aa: CASSAPTDARSGANVLTF

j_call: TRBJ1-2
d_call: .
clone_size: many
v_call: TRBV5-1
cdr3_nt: TGCGCCAGCAGCTTGGGTATCAGCTCTAACTATGGCTACACCTTC
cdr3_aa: CASSLGISSNYGYTF

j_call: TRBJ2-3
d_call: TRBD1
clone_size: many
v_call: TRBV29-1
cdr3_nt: TGCAGCGTTGACCCTGGACAGGGTGCAGATACGCAGTATTTT
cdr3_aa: CSVDPGQGADTQYF

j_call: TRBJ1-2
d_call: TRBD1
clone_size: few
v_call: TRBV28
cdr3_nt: TGTGCCAGCAGAGTCGGGACAGGGGACCTTCCTAACTATGGCTACACCTTC
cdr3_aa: CASRVGTGDLPNYGYTF

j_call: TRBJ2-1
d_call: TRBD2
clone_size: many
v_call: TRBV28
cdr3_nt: TGTGCCAGCAGCACGCTCGGGACTAGCAGATACAATGAGCAGTTCTTC
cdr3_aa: CASSTLGTSRYNEQFF

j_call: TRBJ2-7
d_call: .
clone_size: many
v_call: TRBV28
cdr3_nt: TGTGCCAGCAGTTTAAGGGGACCGAGGGGCGAGCAGTACTTC
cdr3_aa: CASSLRGPRGEQYF

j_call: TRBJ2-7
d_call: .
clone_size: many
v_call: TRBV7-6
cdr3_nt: TGTGCCAGCAGCTTTTCAGGGAACGAGCAGTACTTC
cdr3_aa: CASSFSGNEQYF

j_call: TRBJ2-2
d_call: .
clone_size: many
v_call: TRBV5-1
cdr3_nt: TGCGCCAGCAGCTTGCAGCCGAATAGGGCCGGGGAGCTGTTTTTT
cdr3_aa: CASSLQPNRAGELFF

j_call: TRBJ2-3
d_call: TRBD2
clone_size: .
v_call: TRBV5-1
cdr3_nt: TGCGCCAGCAGCTTCATAGCGGGGACCACAGATACGCAGTATTTT
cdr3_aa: CASSFIAGTTDTQYF

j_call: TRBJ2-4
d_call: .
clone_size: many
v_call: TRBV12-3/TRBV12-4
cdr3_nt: TGTGCCAGCAGCCCCGGCCGCTCGGGATCCAAAAACATTCAGTACTTC
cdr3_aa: CASSPGRSGSKNIQYF

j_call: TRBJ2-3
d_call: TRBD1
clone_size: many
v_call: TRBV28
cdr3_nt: TGTGCCAGCAGTGTCCGACAGGGAATGATCGCAGATACGCAGTATTTT
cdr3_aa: CASSVRQGMIADTQYF

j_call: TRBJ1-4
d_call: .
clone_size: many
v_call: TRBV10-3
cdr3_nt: TGTGCCATCAGTGGAGGGGGGGGCAGGTCCGGTAATGAAAAACTGTTTTTT
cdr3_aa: CAISGGGGRSGNEKLFF

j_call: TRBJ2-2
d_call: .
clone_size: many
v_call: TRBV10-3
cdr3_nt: TGTGCCATTTCCCCCGCGGGGGCCGTAACCGGGGAGCTGTTTTTT
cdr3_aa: CAISPAGAVTGELFF

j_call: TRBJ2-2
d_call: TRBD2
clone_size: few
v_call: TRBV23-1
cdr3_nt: TGCGCCAGCAGTACAAGACGGACTAGCGTGGCGAACACCGGGGAGCTGTTTTTT
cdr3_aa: CASSTRRTSVANTGELFF

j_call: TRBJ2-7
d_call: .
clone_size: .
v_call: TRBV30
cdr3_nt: TGTGCCTGGTACAGGTCCTCCTACGAGCAGTACTTC
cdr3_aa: CAWYRSSYEQYF

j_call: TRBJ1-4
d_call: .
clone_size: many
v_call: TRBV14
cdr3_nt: TGTGCCAGCAGCCAAGTTAGGGGAAGTGATGAAAAACTGTTTTTT
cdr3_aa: CASSQVRGSDEKLFF

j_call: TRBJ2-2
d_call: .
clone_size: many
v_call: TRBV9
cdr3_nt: TGTGCCAGCAGCGTTGCGCGAACGAACACCGGGGAGCTGTTTTTT
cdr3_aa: CASSVARTNTGELFF

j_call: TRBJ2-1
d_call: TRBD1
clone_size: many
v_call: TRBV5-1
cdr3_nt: TGCGCCAGCAGCTTGGAGGGGGCCAGCTCCTACAATGAGCAGTTCTTC
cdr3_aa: CASSLEGASSYNEQFF

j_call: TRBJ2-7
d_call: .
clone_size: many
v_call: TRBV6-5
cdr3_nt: TGTGCCAGCAGTTACTCCTGGGACGGTTCCTACGAGCAGTACTTC
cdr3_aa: CASSYSWDGSYEQYF

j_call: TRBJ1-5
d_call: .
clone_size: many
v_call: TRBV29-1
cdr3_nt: TGCAGCGTTGCGGGGAGCAATCAGCCCCAGCATTTT
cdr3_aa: CSVAGSNQPQHF

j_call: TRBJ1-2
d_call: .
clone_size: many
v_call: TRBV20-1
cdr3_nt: TGCAGTGCTAGAGATAGACAAGCGGACAGCAACTATGGCTACACCTTC
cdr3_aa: CSARDRQADSNYGYTF

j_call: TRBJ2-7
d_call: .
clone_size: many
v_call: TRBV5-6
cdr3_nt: TGTGCCAGCAGCTTAGCTTTCCGCTCCTACGAGCAGTACTTC
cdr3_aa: CASSLAFRSYEQYF

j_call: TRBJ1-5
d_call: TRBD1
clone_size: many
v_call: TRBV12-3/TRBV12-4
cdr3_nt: TGTGCCAGCAGTTTAACAGGGGGCTTTCAGCCCCAGCATTTT
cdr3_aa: CASSLTGGFQPQHF

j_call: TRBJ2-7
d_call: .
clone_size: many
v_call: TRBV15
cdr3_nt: TGTGCCACCAGCAGAGGGGGGGTAGAATCCTACGAGCAGTACTTC
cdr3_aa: CATSRGGVESYEQYF